This T cell receptor (beta chain) was observed in a study of blood T cell repertoires in COVID-19. Study as a whole: There were acute and convalescent COVID-19 samples, and they came from the United States, Italy and Spain. T cells, B-cell-depleted T cells, or PBMCs provided the cDNA or gDNA that served as material.

Germline V gives CDR1 SGDLS, CDR2 YYNGEE. CDR3 size: 15 residues. Unmatched junction bases numbered 10, after V lost 4 bases and J lost 3 bases. Per the original data handling: Estimated nucleated cell counts came from reference gene primer amplification. Assay: immunoSEQ multiplex PCR; the TCRdb copy retains only in-frame clones and omits some. Clone size and the V and J calls come from that table; the DNA yielded D and trimming. The sample contains roughly 110,000 clones, approximately 89% of which appear only once. The sequenced sample was peripheral blood. V gene TRBV9 combines with J gene TRBJ2-7; TRBD1 aligns across 7 bases. This sequence was found in a man in his forties with acute or convalescent COVID-19. CDR3 nucleotides: TGTGCCAGCAGCCCTCGGGACAGTTTGAACTACGAGCAGTACTTC. This encodes CASSPRDSLNYEQYF.